The present T cell receptor (beta chain) was sequenced within a study of shared T cell receptors in the human thymus. This table comes from immunoSEQ multiplex PCR, and its TCRdb copy is limited to in-frame clones, with some not included. The repertoire consists of about 660,000 clones, with 88% occurring once and the leading ten covering 0.0095% to 0.011%. From germline, CDR1 is SGHNT and CDR2 YYREEE (reference sequence). Trimming pared 1 base from V and 5 bases from J, leaving 22 bases between. CDR3 length equals 17 residues. The same data also went into a second study, on human thymus T cells. This second report adds: Thymus tissue was removed during corrective cardiac surgery. Reports from related research described highly overlapping thymic repertoires among unrelated individuals.

The origin of this receptor is a boy less than two years old with a congenital heart defect. The chain links TRBV5-4 to TRBJ2-7; weak D call: TRBD1 (6 bases). The specimen sequenced was thymocytes. CDR3 loop: CASSLWILDRSIHEQYF. The CDR3 DNA is TGTGCCAGCAGCTTGTGGATTCTAGACAGGAGTATCCACGAGCAGTACTTC. The full variable domain, rest sourced from reference TRBV5-4 and TRBJ2-7, is ETGVTQSPTHLIKTRGQQVTLRCSSQSGHNTVSWYQQALGQGPQFIFQYYREEENGRGNFPPRFSGLQFPNYSSELNVNALELDDSALYLCASSLWILDRSIHEQYFGPGTRLTVT.